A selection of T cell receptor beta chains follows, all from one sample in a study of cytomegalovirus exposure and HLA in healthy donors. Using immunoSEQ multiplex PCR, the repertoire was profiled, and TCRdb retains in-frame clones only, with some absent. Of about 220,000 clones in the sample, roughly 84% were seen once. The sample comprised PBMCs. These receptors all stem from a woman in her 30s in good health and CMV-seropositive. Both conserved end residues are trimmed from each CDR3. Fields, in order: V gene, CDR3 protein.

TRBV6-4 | ASKIGAANQPQH
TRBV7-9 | ASSLAGFNEKLF
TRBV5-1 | ASSADNSGANVLT
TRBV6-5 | ASSSGRHEQY
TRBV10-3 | AISEGPGGTTDTQY
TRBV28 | ASSSVELF
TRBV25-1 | ASSESLGASEAF
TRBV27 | ASTDLGSGANVLT
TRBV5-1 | ASSETAAGGYT
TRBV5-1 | ASSWGQGETQY
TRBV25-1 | ASSDTITGNGYT
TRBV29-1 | SVVQHEQF
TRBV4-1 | ASSQPTGYGYT
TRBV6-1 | ASGSGSSYEQY
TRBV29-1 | SAGGLAGAPDYNEQF
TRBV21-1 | ASSPSRGRWGYGYT
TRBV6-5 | ASSYLGSPMNTEAF
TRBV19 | ASSAGYSNQPQH
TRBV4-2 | ASSQGQQPQH
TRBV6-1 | ASSEMSYLNTGELF
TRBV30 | AWTWTGQPYNEQF
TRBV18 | ASSRQVNEQF
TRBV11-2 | ASSLVGMSNTEAF
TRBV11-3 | ASSPQAGYGYT
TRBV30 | AWSTPGSITEAF
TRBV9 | ASSVGAGGGYT
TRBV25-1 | ASSRAGRDTEAF